The entry below describes one T cell receptor beta chain. This clone's antigen is unknown. Base qualities were left out, and no much larger clone turns up one base away. Systemically healthy Caucasian individuals from Russia, over 30 in total and aged roughly 6 to 95 years, were included as donors. Each donor gave about 9.7 milliliters of peripheral blood, drawn into EDTA-treated Vacutainer tubes. PBMCs were isolated by Ficoll-Paque density-gradient centrifugation, with at least 6 million obtained per sample. Trizol reagent was used to extract total RNA from the PBMCs, yielding at least 5 micrograms per sample. For every donor, flow cytometry on a PBMC aliquot measured the percentage of naive CD45RAhigh/CD27high T cells. This sample is drawn from a study of blood T cells in healthy people across ages (dated by TCRdb to the mid-2010s). Turning to the overall study: In model experiments, template switching captured about one uniquely barcoded TCR beta cDNA molecule for every two T cells. Using deep sequencing normalized with unique cDNA molecular identifiers, the study measured how TCR beta repertoire diversity changes with age. Four age groups were formed from the donors: young (average 16 years), middle-aged (around 41), aged (about 68) and long-lived (around 82). To avoid experimental bias, donors of different ages were distributed randomly across sequencing lanes. For two donors (one aged 18 to 30 and one aged 80 or older), the study analyzed two additional independent replicas of 1 million unique cDNA reads from the same blood draw. What the work shows at the level of the full study, not this receptor alone: Because profiling used bulk unsorted PBMCs, naive and antigen-experienced compartments could not be compared conclusively. There was a strong correlation between observed TCR beta diversity and the percentage of naive T cells measured by flow cytometry. The CMV infection status of donors was not known, potentially confounding age-related changes in expanded clonotypes. Observed TCR beta diversity per million T cells fell roughly linearly with age, and a significant reduction was already apparent by age roughly 40. Estimates of total diversity from one million sequenced T cells were regarded as lower bounds and underestimates. Compared with the aged group, the long-lived group had more naive CD4+ T cells, fewer expanded clones and increased TCR diversity, suggesting age selection.

The receptor library was made with 5' RACE. Sequencing took place on an Illumina HiSeq 2500. A second PCR of about 6 to 11 cycles was run with a J-beta primer mix and a sample-barcoded 5' primer. A template-switch 5' adaptor carrying 12 random nucleotides introduced a unique molecular identifier onto each TCR beta cDNA molecule. At least 2.5 million CDR3-containing paired-end reads were obtained from each sample. All of the RNA was converted into first-strand cDNA using the Mint cDNA synthesis kit, with a TRBC-specific oligonucleotide serving as the primer. After uracil-DNA glycosylase treatment, a first 18-cycle PCR used universal primers M1SS and BC2_uni_R on all cDNA. The original pipeline was this. Each sample was normalized by randomly selecting 1 million high-quality reads, each carrying a distinct molecular identifier. Instead of being binned into consensus sequences, reads with shared molecular identifiers were discarded. MiTCR, with a Q25 quality threshold and the strictest error-elimination algorithm, was used for CDR3 identification, clonotype clustering and error correction. Lower-bound total TCR beta diversity was estimated with a nonparametric unseen species model using Euler transformation. TCRdb ran its own pipeline on the public reads, namely fastp trimming at Q25 and MiXCR clone calling, and kept in-frame beta chains. Every CDR3 protein is listed once, alongside the most common genes and DNA of its rows. TCRdb, rather than the study authors, made the V and J calls. The sample records about 1.4 million distinct CDR3 sequences, 55% to 75% of which are singletons. Clones ranked in the top ten supply approximately 7% of the sample.

After removal of 3 bases from V and 2 bases from J, the junction retains 6 bases not matched to a gene. For CDR1 and CDR2, the germline V gene (reference sequence) lists DFQATT and SNEGSKA. Counted from cysteine to phenylalanine, this CDR3 has 17 amino acids. CDR3 DNA is the only sequence kept; it has 51 bases, read in frame from the first base. The chain is made from TRBV20-1 and TRBJ2-1, and TRBD2 matches 14 of the central bases. Sequenced input: blood. The receptor's source is a young man in good health. The CDR3 region has the sequence CSARLRTSGGTYNEQFF. The DNA sequence is as follows: TGCAGTGCTAGGCTGCGGACTAGCGGGGGGACCTACAATGAGCAGTTCTTC.